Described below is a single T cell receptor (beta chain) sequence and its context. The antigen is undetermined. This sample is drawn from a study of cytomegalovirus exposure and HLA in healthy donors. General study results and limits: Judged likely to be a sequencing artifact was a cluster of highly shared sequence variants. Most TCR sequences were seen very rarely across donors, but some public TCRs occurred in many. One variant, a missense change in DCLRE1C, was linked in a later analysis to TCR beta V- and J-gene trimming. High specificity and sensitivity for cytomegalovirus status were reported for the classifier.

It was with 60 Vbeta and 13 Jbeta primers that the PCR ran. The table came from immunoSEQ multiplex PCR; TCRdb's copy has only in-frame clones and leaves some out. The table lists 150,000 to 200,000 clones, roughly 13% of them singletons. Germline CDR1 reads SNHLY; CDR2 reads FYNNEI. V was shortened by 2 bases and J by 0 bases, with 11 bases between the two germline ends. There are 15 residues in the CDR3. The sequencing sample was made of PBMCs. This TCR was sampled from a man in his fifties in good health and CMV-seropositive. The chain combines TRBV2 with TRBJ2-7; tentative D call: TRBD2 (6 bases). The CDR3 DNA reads TGTGCCAGCAGTGAATTAGCGGCGAGCTCCTACGAGCAGTACTTC. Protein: CASSELAASSYEQYF.